What follows are 16 T cell receptor beta chains derived from one specimen sequenced in a study of shared clonotypes between healthy human individuals. TCRdb's table, derived via immunoSEQ multiplex PCR, lists solely in-frame clones and lacks some. The repertoire holds millions of clones, with 85% to 95% as singletons. The sample taken for sequencing was naive CD4+ T cells sorted from blood. Subset here: CD45RA+ positively selected. These receptors were taken from a man younger than 30 in good health.

The chain uses TRBV4-1 and TRBJ2-1; 9 bases match TRBD1. Germline values: CDR1 MGHRA, CDR2 YSYEKL. The V and J ends lost 6 bases and 3 bases, in that order; junction bases with no gene match: 9. This CDR3 spans 16 amino acids. In DNA form, the CDR3 reads TGCGCCAGCAGATCCGGACAGGGGCAAATCTACAATGAGCAGTTCTTC. Protein product: CASRSGQGQIYNEQFF.

This chain joins TRBV6-1 and TRBJ2-1; the match to TRBD2 covers 7 bases. Germline loops: CDR1 MNHNS, CDR2 SASEGT. This CDR3 region has 15 residues. The junction had 7 bases not matched to a gene; V was cut back by 5 bases and J by 3 bases. The CDR3 sequence is CASSLSGTIYNEQFF. Written as DNA, the CDR3 is TGTGCCAGCAGTCTTTCCGGGACTATCTACAATGAGCAGTTCTTC.

The V and J genes are TRBV7-2 and TRBJ2-1; 14 positions agree with TRBD2. This CDR3 is built from 15 residues. The V and J ends lost 5 bases and 7 bases, in that order; junction bases with no gene match: 4. Germline-derived CDR1 and CDR2 are SGHTA and FQGNSA. CDR3 region: CASSPRTSGGNEQFF. In nucleotides, the CDR3 is TGTGCCAGCAGCCCTCGGACTAGCGGGGGGAATGAGCAGTTCTTC.

The V gene is TRBV4-1, the J gene TRBJ2-7; D is unresolved. The CDR3 has 14 residues. Germline CDR1 and CDR2: MGHRA and YSYEKL. V dropped 3 bases and J dropped 4 bases, with 13 bases sitting between them. CDR3 in amino acids: CASSQSPLWYEQYF. CDR3 coding DNA: TGCGCCAGCAGCCAGTCTCCCTTATGGTACGAGCAGTACTTC.

The J gene is TRBJ2-7, the V gene TRBV5-1; D gene unclear. Germline V CDR1 and CDR2: SGHRS, YFSETQ. Trimming removed 2 bases at V and 3 bases at J, with 9 bases between. The CDR3 runs to 13 residues. As DNA, the CDR3 is TGCGCCAGCAGCTTTGGGCTCGTCTACGAGCAGTACTTC. As protein: CASSFGLVYEQYF. Together with reference TRBV5-1 and TRBJ2-7, the CDR3 gives the full variable domain: KAGVTQTPRYLIKTRGQQVTLSCSPISGHRSVSWYQQTPGQGLQFLFEYFSETQRNKGNFPGRFSGRQFSNSRSEMNVSTLELGDSALYLCASSFGLVYEQYFGPGTRLTVT.

This sequence joins TRBV19 and TRBJ2-3, with TRBD1 matching 8 bases. Losses at the gene ends were 3 bases for V and 4 bases for J; bases not matched to a gene: 6. Germline assignment: CDR1 LNHDA and CDR2 SQIVND (reference sequence). The CDR3 has 15 amino acids. The CDR3 DNA reads as TGTGCCAGTAGTATCGTCAGGGGGCGCCCAGATACGCAGTATTTT. The encoded protein is CASSIVRGRPDTQYF.

DNA of the CDR3: TGTGCCAGCAGCGTAGCAGCCGGTAGCAATCAGCCCCAGCATTTT. Its translation is CASSVAAGSNQPQHF. V is TRBV9 and J is TRBJ1-5; D is ambiguous. The CDR3 loop spans 15 amino acids. Germline-derived CDR1 and CDR2 are SGDLS and YYNGEE. Between the trimmed V and J ends, which lost 0 bases and 0 bases, there was a span of 7 bases.

With respect to this clone: This same CDR3 is encoded by further DNA sequences in the sample. The DNA for the CDR3 is TGTGCCAGCAGCCTAACTGGGGATTACGAGCAGTACTTC. Translated: CASSLTGDYEQYF. The J gene is TRBJ2-7, the V gene TRBV7-2; D remains ambiguous. CDR3 size: 13 residues. Trimming removed 5 bases from V and 4 bases from J, with 12 bases in between. Germline CDR1 reads SGHTA; CDR2 reads FQGNSA.

The chain recombines TRBV2 with TRBJ2-4; 7 nucleotides align to TRBD2. CDR1 SNHLY and CDR2 FYNNEI come from the germline V gene. Trimming removed 9 bases from V and 8 bases from J; junction bases left unmatched: 4. This CDR3 comprises 11 residues. The DNA for the CDR3 is TGTGCCAGTAGGGAGGGATACATTCAGTACTTC. Its protein is CASREGYIQYF.

The J gene is TRBJ2-5, the V gene TRBV18; D is unresolved. Trimming stripped 1 base from V and 5 bases from J, with 5 bases between. CDR1 and CDR2 from the germline V gene are KGHSH and LQKENI. The CDR3 is made up of 12 amino acids. The chain's CDR3 is CASSPRWETQYF. The CDR3 DNA reads TGTGCCAGCTCACCACGGTGGGAGACCCAGTACTTC.

The rearrangement links TRBV7-2 to TRBJ2-2, with D perhaps matching TRBD2 (5 bases). The germline V gene has CDR1 SGHTA and CDR2 FQGNSA. V lost 6 bases to trimming and J lost 4 bases, with 18 bases between them. CDR3 size: 16 residues. CDR3 protein: CASRPPGSRGTGELFF. The CDR3 DNA reads as TGTGCCAGCAGGCCGCCGGGATCCCGGGGCACCGGGGAGCTGTTTTTT.

The V call is TRBV5-6, the J call TRBJ1-5, with no clear D. This CDR3 region has 12 residues. V lost 3 bases and J lost 11, with 12 bases in between. Germline V lookup: CDR1 SGHDT, CDR2 YYEEEE. The CDR3 loop is CASSSRFSAQHF. The CDR3 nucleotides read TGTGCCAGCAGCTCCAGGTTCTCCGCCCAGCATTTT.

V gene TRBV19 combines with J gene TRBJ1-5; D not certain. This CDR3 comprises 15 residues. The V end lost 6 bases, the J end lost 1 base, and 13 bases lay between the germline ends. Germline V lookup: CDR1 LNHDA, CDR2 SQIVND (reference sequence). The CDR3 DNA sequence: TGTGCCAGTAGGCGTGTAACGGGAAGCAATCAGCCCCAGCATTTT. It specifies CASRRVTGSNQPQHF.

The chain uses TRBV11-2 and TRBJ2-2; 7 bases are a match to TRBD1. V lost 2 bases, J lost 0 bases, and 6 bases stayed unmatched. The CDR3 sequence is 17 residues long. Germline V lookup: CDR1 SGHAT, CDR2 FQNNGV. The CDR3 region is CASSLNAQGANTGELFF. CDR3 in DNA: TGTGCCAGCAGCTTAAACGCGCAGGGGGCGAACACCGGGGAGCTGTTTTTT.

The V gene is TRBV2, the J gene TRBJ2-7; a weak D match, TRBD1 (5 bases). V was shortened by 8 bases and J by 0 bases, with 17 bases between the two germline ends. Per germline, CDR1 SNHLY and CDR2 FYNNEI. The CDR3 extends over 15 amino acids. In DNA form, the CDR3 reads TGTGCCAGCCGAAAGACAGTGACGAGCTCCTACGAGCAGTACTTC. Its translation is CASRKTVTSSYEQYF.

The V and J genes are TRBV5-4 and TRBJ2-5; 8 bases match TRBD2. V lost 6 bases to trimming and J lost 4 bases; unmatched junction nucleotides: 5. There are 13 residues in the CDR3. Per the germline V gene, CDR1 is SGHNT and CDR2 is YYREEE (reference sequence). The CDR3 DNA follows: TGTGCCAGCAAACTAGCGGATATAGAGACCCAGTACTTC. Amino acid sequence: CASKLADIETQYF. The full variable domain, its missing parts supplied by reference TRBV5-4 and TRBJ2-5, is ETGVTQSPTHLIKTRGQQVTLRCSSQSGHNTVSWYQQALGQGPQFIFQYYREEENGRGNFPPRFSGLQFPNYSSELNVNALELDDSALYLCASKLADIETQYFGPGTRLLVL.